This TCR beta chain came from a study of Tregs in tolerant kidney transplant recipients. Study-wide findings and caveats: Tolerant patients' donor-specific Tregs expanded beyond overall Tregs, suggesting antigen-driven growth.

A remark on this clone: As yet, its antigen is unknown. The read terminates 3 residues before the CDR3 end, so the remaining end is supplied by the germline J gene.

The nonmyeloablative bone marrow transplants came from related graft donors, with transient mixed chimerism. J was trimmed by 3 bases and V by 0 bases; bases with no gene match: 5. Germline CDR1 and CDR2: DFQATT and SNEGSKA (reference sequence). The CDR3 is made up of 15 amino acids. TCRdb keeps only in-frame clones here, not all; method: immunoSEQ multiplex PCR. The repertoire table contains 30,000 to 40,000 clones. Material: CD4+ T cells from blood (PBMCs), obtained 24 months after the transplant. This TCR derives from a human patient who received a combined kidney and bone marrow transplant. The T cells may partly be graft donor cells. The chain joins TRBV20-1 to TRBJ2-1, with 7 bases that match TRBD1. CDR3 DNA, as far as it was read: TGCAGTGCTAGAGATAGGCAGGGGGTCTACAATGAG. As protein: CSARDRQGVYNE. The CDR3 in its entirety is CSARDRQGVYNEQFF.